The next 20 T cell receptor beta chains were all read from a single sample in a study of human T cells and chemical hapten exposure. TCRdb independently ran MiXCR on the RACE reads; one entry per CDR3 protein. Counted here are tens of thousands of distinct CDR3 sequences, about 8.5% occurring once; the ten biggest clones make up approximately 3.5%. Time point of the sample: patch test 2, 6 weeks after DPC sensitization. Specified treatment: therapeutic diphenylcyclopropenone sensitization with weekly scalp DPC. This specimen consisted of whole blood, obtained in connection with sensitization to the hapten diphenylcyclopropenone (DPC). The receptor set was obtained from a woman aged 50 to 60 with alopecia areata. Some clones in this sample may be carry-over from other donors' samples.

The genes are TRBV2 and TRBJ1-2, with 7 bases that match TRBD1. The CDR3 is made up of 13 amino acids. V lost 6 bases, J lost 6 bases, and 7 bases stayed unmatched. Germline V gene sequence: CDR1 SNHLY, CDR2 FYNNEI. In nucleotides, the CDR3 is TGTGCCAGCAGCGAGACAGGGACCCATGGCTACACCTTC. It codes for CASSETGTHGYTF.

This chain uses TRBV7-2 with TRBJ2-1; D unclear. Germline values: CDR1 SGHTA, CDR2 FQGNSA. This CDR3 comprises 15 residues. V lost 3 bases to trimming and J lost 2 bases, with 11 bases between them. Here the CDR3 reads CASSLGSGPYNEQFF. The DNA of the CDR3 is TGTGCCAGCAGCTTGGGATCCGGGCCCTACAATGAGCAGTTCTTC.

This clonotype was seen a few times. The chain uses TRBV7-9 and TRBJ2-2; D is perhaps TRBD1 or TRBD2 (5 bases each). The CDR3 contains 14 residues. The V and J ends lost 5 bases and 8 bases respectively, with 15 bases between them. The V gene's germline CDR1 is SEHNR and CDR2 FQNEAQ (reference sequence). The CDR3 DNA reads as TGTGCCAGCAGCCCGGGACCCAGACCGGGGGAGCTGTTTTTT. The encoded protein is CASSPGPRPGELFF. The full variable domain, rest sourced from reference TRBV7-9 and TRBJ2-2, is DTGVSQNPRHKITKRGQNVTFRCDPISEHNRLYWYRQTLGQGPEFLTYFQNEAQLEKSRLLSDRFSAERPKGSFSTLEIQRTEQGDSAMYLCASSPGPRPGELFFGEGSRLTVL.

This clonotype has a count of ten or more. V is TRBV6-1 and J is TRBJ1-1, with a tentative D call TRBD1 (6 bases). V gave up 6 bases and J gave up 0 bases, with 11 bases separating them. The V gene's germline CDR1 is MNHNS and CDR2 SASEGT. This CDR3 has 14 residues. The CDR3 DNA reads as TGTGCCAGCAGGAGGACAGCCTTGAACACTGAAGCTTTCTTT. This translates into CASRRTALNTEAFF.

The rearrangement joins TRBV7-2 to TRBJ2-3; 8 bases line up with TRBD2. V lost 1 base to trimming and J lost 6 bases; unmatched junction nucleotides: 9. The CDR3 is 16 residues long. Germline CDR1 SGHTA, CDR2 FQGNSA. Here the CDR3 reads CASSLGRRGGFDTQYF. CDR3 coding DNA: TGTGCCAGCAGCTTAGGGAGACGGGGGGGCTTCGATACGCAGTATTTT.

This clonotype was seen a handful of times. The rearrangement joins TRBV20-1 to TRBJ1-6; 10 positions match TRBD1. CDR3 size: 16 residues. Germline lookup yields CDR1 DFQATT and CDR2 SNEGSKA (reference sequence). V shed 4 bases and J 7 bases; nucleotides not matched to a gene: 10. CDR3 loop: CSATSHTGQGNSPLHF. In DNA form, the CDR3 reads TGCAGTGCTACTTCCCATACGGGACAGGGGAATTCACCCCTCCACTTT.

This clonotype was counted ten times or more. The rearrangement joins TRBV3-1 to TRBJ1-1; the D is unclear. V was cut by 2 bases and J by 7 bases, with 11 bases left in between. The CDR3 covers 13 residues. Per germline, CDR1 LGHDT and CDR2 YNNKEL (reference sequence). CDR3 nucleotides: TGTGCCAGCAGCCAAAATATACAAGGTGAAGCTTTCTTT. It specifies CASSQNIQGEAFF.

V usage is TRBV20-1 and J usage is TRBJ1-5; D may be TRBD1 (6 bases). Germline-derived CDR1 and CDR2 are DFQATT and SNEGSKA (reference sequence). The V gene lost 5 bases and the J gene lost 7 bases, with 27 bases spanning the gap. The CDR3 contains 17 residues. The CDR3 spells CSAVLSQGPADSQPQHF. CDR3 in DNA: TGCAGTGCTGTCCTTTCACAGGGTCCAGCTGATAGCCAGCCCCAGCATTTT.

CDR3 bases: TGTGCCTGGAGTGTCGGGACCGTCTATGGCTACACCTTC. Translated, it gives CAWSVGTVYGYTF. The V gene is TRBV30, the J gene TRBJ1-2; a weak D match, TRBD1 (5 bases). Between the trimmed V and J ends, which lost 0 bases and 4 bases, there was a span of 9 bases. This CDR3 has 13 amino acids. Per the germline V gene, CDR1 is GTSNPN and CDR2 is SVGIG (reference sequence).

V usage is TRBV27 and J usage is TRBJ2-5; D not certain. The V end lost 0 bases, the J end lost 4 bases, and 12 bases lay between the germline ends. CDR1 MNHEY and CDR2 SMNVEV come from the germline V gene (reference sequence). The length of the CDR3 is 15 residues. The CDR3 region has the DNA TGTGCCAGCAGTTTATCACCCCCTTTGGTAGAGACCCAGTACTTC. Its protein is CASSLSPPLVETQYF.

This clonotype has at least ten counts. The chain's CDR3 is CASSYGARGYYGYTF. CDR3 bases: TGTGCCAGCAGTTACGGTGCTAGGGGTTACTATGGCTACACCTTC. The genes are TRBV6-5 and TRBJ1-2; a possible D gene is TRBD1 (5 bases). CDR3 length: 15 amino acids. Trimming took 2 bases from V and 3 from J, leaving 13 bases between them. Germline V gene sequence: CDR1 MNHEY, CDR2 SVGAGI.

The chain combines TRBV12-3 or TRBV12-4 with TRBJ1-1, with 9 bases fitting TRBD1. V gave up 6 bases and J gave up 4 bases; unmatched junction bases: 3. The CDR3 length is 13 residues. CDR3 DNA: TGTGCCAGCAGACGGGGACAGGGCACTGAAGCTTTCTTT. It yields the protein CASRRGQGTEAFF.

This clonotype came up a few times. The chain is built from TRBV5-1 and TRBJ1-6; D gene unclear. The CDR3 spans 15 residues. Looked up from germline, CDR1 is SGHRS and CDR2 is YFSETQ. Trimming removed 1 base from V and 1 base from J, with 6 bases in between. CDR3: CASSLRGSYNSPLHF. As DNA, the CDR3 is TGCGCCAGCAGCTTGAGAGGGTCCTATAATTCACCCCTCCACTTT.

This chain connects TRBV12-3 or TRBV12-4 to TRBJ2-2; D ambiguous. This CDR3 is 13 amino acids long. V lost 10 bases, J lost 1 base, and 10 bases lay in between. The CDR3 DNA reads TGTGCCACGGTGTTTGGGAACACCGGGGAGCTGTTTTTT. Residues: CATVFGNTGELFF.

The gene calls are TRBV19 and TRBJ2-1, with 12 bases matching TRBD2. This CDR3 is built from 13 residues. Germline CDR1 is LNHDA and CDR2 is SQIVND (reference sequence). Trimming took 5 bases from V and 10 from J; bases not matched to a gene: 3. CDR3 coding DNA: TGTGCCAGTAGTCCCGGGACTAGCGGGGAGCAGTTCTTC. Translating it yields CASSPGTSGEQFF.

In its sample, this clonotype was seen many times. The chain recombines TRBV7-9 with TRBJ1-1; D might be TRBD1 (6 bases). CDR3 length: 10 amino acids. With 8 bases removed from V and 6 bases from J, the gap between germline ends came to 7 bases. CDR1 is SEHNR and CDR2 is FQNEAQ in the germline V gene (reference sequence). The CDR3 sequence: CASSGAEAFF. The CDR3 coding sequence is TGTGCCAGCTCAGGGGCTGAAGCTTTCTTT.

As for this clonotype: The conserved final phenylalanine or tryptophan is absent from the CDR3, which likely points to a read error. The rearrangement links TRBV12-3 or TRBV12-4 to TRBJ1-6; TRBD1 is a possible D gene (5 bases). The CDR3 is 14 amino acids. Trimming removed 5 bases at V and 12 bases at J, with 17 bases between. The CDR3 nucleotides read TGTGCCAGCAGTGCTGGGACCCGTATCTTACCCCTCCACCTT. Protein product: CASSAGTRILPLHL.

The rearrangement links TRBV2 to TRBJ2-7; D possibly corresponds to TRBD1 (7 bases). CDR1 is SNHLY, CDR2 FYNNEI, per germline. This CDR3 has 12 residues. Trimming left V 11 bases short and J 4 bases short, with 15 bases between. CDR3 coding DNA: TGTGCCGGCAAGACAGGGAGGTACGAGCAGTACTTC. Its protein is CAGKTGRYEQYF. Using reference TRBV2 and TRBJ2-7 for the parts outside the CDR3, the full variable domain is EPEVTQTPSHQVTQMGQEVILRCVPISNHLYFYWYRQILGQKVEFLVSFYNNEISEKSEIFDDQFSVERPDGSNFTLKIRSTKLEDSAMYFCAGKTGRYEQYFGPGTRLTVT.

This clonotype has a handful of counts. The chain recombines TRBV29-1 with TRBJ2-2; 7 bases line up with TRBD1. J lost 3 bases, V lost 5 bases, and 9 bases had no gene match. This CDR3 has 15 residues. The germline V gene encodes CDR1 SQVTM and CDR2 ANQGSEA. The CDR3 sequence: CSVPVRDSHTGELFF. As DNA, the CDR3 is TGCAGCGTTCCCGTCCGGGACAGCCACACCGGGGAGCTGTTTTTT.

This clonotype was counted between two and nine times. The rearrangement joins TRBV6-2 or TRBV6-3 to TRBJ2-1; 7 bases agree with TRBD1. J gave up 7 bases and V 4 bases, and 13 bases lay outside the gene matches. The CDR3 totals 16 residues. CDR1 is MNHEY and CDR2 is SVGEGT in the germline V gene. The DNA of the CDR3 is TGTGCCAGCAGTTCCCACAGGGGTAAAATAAGGAATGAGCAGTTCTTC. It translates to CASSSHRGKIRNEQFF.